These T cell receptor beta chains were read from a single sample in a study of Graves' ophthalmopathy and Graves' hyperthyroidism. Via MiXCR, TCRdb re-called the multiplex PCR reads, giving one row per CDR3 protein. The sample lists about 210,000 distinct CDR3 sequences; around 28% were seen once. The sample was peripheral blood. Receptors originate from a man aged 50 to 60 with Graves' ophthalmopathy. CDR3s include the opening cysteine and the closing phenylalanine or tryptophan. D genes are given only for firm matches. Size is omitted from some rows. Given values are once, few, many or a class for expanded clones.

clone size	V gene	D gene	J gene	CDR3 DNA	CDR3 protein
many	TRBV29-1	TRBD1	TRBJ2-7	TGCACGATGGGGGACAGGACCTACGAGCAGTACTTC	CTMGDRTYEQYF
many	TRBV5-8	.	TRBJ2-2	TGTGCCAGCACTACAGGTTTGGCCGGGGAGCTGTTTTTT	CASTTGLAGELFF
many	TRBV9	TRBD2	TRBJ2-7	TGTGCCAGCAGCGTGGGACTAGCAGAAATGTACGAGCAGTACTTC	CASSVGLAEMYEQYF
.	TRBV2	TRBD2	TRBJ2-5	TGTGCCAGCGGGGTAGCGGGAGGACTGCAAGAGACCCAGTACTTC	CASGVAGGLQETQYF
many	TRBV6-5	.	TRBJ2-7	TGTGCCAGCAGTTACTCTCCGGACAATTACGAGCAGTACTTC	CASSYSPDNYEQYF
many	TRBV25-1	.	TRBJ2-4	TGTGCCAGCGGGGGAAACATTCAGTACTTC	CASGGNIQYF
many	TRBV6-2/TRBV6-3	TRBD2	TRBJ2-7	TGTGCCAGCAGTTACCTGGGACTAGCGGGAGGTTTCTCCTACGAGCAGTACTTC	CASSYLGLAGGFSYEQYF
many	TRBV12-5	.	TRBJ2-2	TGTGCTAGTGGTTTACCCCCCGGGGAGCTGTTTTTT	CASGLPPGELFF
many	TRBV19	.	TRBJ2-5	TGTGCCAGTAGTATACACAATCAAGAGACCCAGTACTTC	CASSIHNQETQYF
many	TRBV7-2	.	TRBJ2-7	TGTGCCAGCAGCTCAAACAGGGACGAGCAGTACTTC	CASSSNRDEQYF
many	TRBV12-3/TRBV12-4	TRBD2	TRBJ2-5	TGTGCCAGCAGTCCGCTAGCGGGAGGGGTAGAGACCCAGTACTTC	CASSPLAGGVETQYF
many	TRBV6-2/TRBV6-3	TRBD2	TRBJ2-2	TGTGCCAGCGGTTCCAGACTAGCCTTTCCCACCGGGGAGCTGTTTTTT	CASGSRLAFPTGELFF
.	TRBV20-1	TRBD1	TRBJ1-1	TGCAGTGCTAGAGATGAGGACAGGGGGCAACTCCTGAACACTGAAGCTTTCTTT	CSARDEDRGQLLNTEAFF
many	TRBV5-1	.	TRBJ2-5	TGCGCCAGCAGCCCAGCAAGGGGTGGAGAGACCCAGTACTTC	CASSPARGGETQYF
many	TRBV30	.	TRBJ2-2	TGTGCCTGGAGCCTCTCGTTGGCCGCCGGGGAGCTGTTTTTT	CAWSLSLAAGELFF
.	TRBV6-5	TRBD1	TRBJ1-1	TGTGCCAGCAGTTATAAGCAGGGGGCTATGATGAACACTGAAGCTTTCTTT	CASSYKQGAMMNTEAFF
.	TRBV10-3	.	TRBJ1-5	TGTGCCATCAGCAACCAGGGGAATCAGCCCCAGCATTTT	CAISNQGNQPQHF
many	TRBV9	.	TRBJ2-6	TGTGCCAGCAGTCGCGGGACTGCCCAATCTGGGGCCAACGTCCTGACTTTC	CASSRGTAQSGANVLTF
many	TRBV12-3/TRBV12-4	.	TRBJ1-1	TGTGCCAGCAGTTCCCCTTTGGGGGCGAACACTGAAGCTTTCTTT	CASSSPLGANTEAFF
many	TRBV11-3	.	TRBJ2-2	TGTGCCAGCAGCTTAGGCTCGGAGGGCGGGGAGCTGTTTTTT	CASSLGSEGGELFF
many	TRBV6-2/TRBV6-3	.	TRBJ2-5	TGTGCCAGCAGTTACTCGAGCTTGGTAAAAGAGACCCAGTACTTC	CASSYSSLVKETQYF
many	TRBV29-1	.	TRBJ2-5	TGCAGCGTCGACGTCTCTCTCGAGACCCAGTACTTC	CSVDVSLETQYF
.	TRBV27	.	TRBJ1-5	TGTGCCAGCAGTTTAATTGGGGCAGCCGGAAATCAGCCCCAGCATTTT	CASSLIGAAGNQPQHF
.	TRBV5-5	.	TRBJ2-4	TGTGCCAGCAGCTTGGAACTAGCCAAAAACATTCAGTACTTC	CASSLELAKNIQYF
.	TRBV7-9	.	TRBJ2-5	TGTGCCAGCAGCTTAATACGAGGTGCCCAGTACTTC	CASSLIRGAQYF
.	TRBV6-5	.	TRBJ2-5	TGTGCCAGCAGTTACTCGAGACCGCAGGGTTCGAAGACCCAGTACTTC	CASSYSRPQGSKTQYF